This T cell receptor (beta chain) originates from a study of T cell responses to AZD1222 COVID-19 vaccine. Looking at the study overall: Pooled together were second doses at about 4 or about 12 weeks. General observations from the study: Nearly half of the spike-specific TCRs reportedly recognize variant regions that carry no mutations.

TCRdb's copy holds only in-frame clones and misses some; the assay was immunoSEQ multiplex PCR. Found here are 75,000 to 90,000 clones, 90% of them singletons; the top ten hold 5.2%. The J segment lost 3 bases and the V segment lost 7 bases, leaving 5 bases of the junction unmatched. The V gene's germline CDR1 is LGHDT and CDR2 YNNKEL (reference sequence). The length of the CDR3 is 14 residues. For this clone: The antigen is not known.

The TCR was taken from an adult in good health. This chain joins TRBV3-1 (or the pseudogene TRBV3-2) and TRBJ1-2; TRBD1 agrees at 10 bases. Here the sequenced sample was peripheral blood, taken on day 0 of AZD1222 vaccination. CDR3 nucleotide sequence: TGTGCCAGCAATCGGGACAGGGGCGACTATGGCTACACCTTC. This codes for CASNRDRGDYGYTF.